A single TCR beta chain is shown here with its context. Its antigen is not known. This specimen comes from a study of early T cells in non-severe SARS-CoV-2 infection. Study outcomes and limitations: Matching with VDJdb favored anti-spike CD8 responses (missing private and CD4 specificities).

CDR1 MNHEY and CDR2 SVGAGI come from the germline V gene. The CDR3 sequence is 13 residues long. With 4 bases clipped from V and 9 bases from J, the junction kept 8 bases outside the gene matches. Each CDR3 protein gets one entry after TCRdb re-called the 5' RACE reads with MiXCR. This table holds about 55,000 distinct CDR3 sequences, around 8% found once. This chain joins TRBV6-5 and TRBJ2-7; TRBD1 matches 8 bases. Sequencing was done on a sample of whole blood. This TCR came from an adult who was a healthcare worker with PCR-confirmed SARS-CoV-2 infection or an uninfected control (not recorded which). CDR3 in amino acids: CASSSADRAGQYF. CDR3 bases: TGTGCCAGCAGTTCCGCGGACAGGGCTGGGCAGTACTTC.